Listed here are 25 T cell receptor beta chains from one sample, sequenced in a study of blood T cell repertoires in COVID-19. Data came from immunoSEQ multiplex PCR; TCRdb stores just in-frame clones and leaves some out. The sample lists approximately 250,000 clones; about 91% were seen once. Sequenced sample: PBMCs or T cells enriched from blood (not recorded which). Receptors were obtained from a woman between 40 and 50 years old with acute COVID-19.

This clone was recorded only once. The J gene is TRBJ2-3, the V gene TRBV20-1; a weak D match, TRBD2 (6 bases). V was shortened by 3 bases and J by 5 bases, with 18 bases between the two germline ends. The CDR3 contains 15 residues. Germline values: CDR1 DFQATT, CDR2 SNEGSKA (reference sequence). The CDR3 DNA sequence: TGCAGTGCTAGTTACCGCGGGAAAGCGGAAGATACGCAGTATTTT. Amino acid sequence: CSASYRGKAEDTQYF.

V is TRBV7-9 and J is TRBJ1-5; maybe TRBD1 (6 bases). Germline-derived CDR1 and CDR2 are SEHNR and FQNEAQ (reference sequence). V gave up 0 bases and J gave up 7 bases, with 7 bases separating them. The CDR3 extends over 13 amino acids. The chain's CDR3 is CASSLAGGQPQHF. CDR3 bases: TGTGCCAGCAGCTTAGCAGGGGGACAGCCCCAGCATTTT.

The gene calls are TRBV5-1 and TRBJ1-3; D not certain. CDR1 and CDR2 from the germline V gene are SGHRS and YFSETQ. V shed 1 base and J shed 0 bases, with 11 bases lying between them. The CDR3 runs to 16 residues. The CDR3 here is CASSLSGGNSGNTIYF. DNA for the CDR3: TGCGCCAGCAGCTTGAGCGGCGGGAACTCTGGAAACACCATATATTTT.

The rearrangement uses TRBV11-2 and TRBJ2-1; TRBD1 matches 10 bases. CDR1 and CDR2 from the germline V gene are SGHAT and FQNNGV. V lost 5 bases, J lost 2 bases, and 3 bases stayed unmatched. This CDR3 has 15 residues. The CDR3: CASSLGTGAYNEQFF. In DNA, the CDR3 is TGTGCCAGCAGCCTAGGGACAGGGGCCTACAATGAGCAGTTCTTC.

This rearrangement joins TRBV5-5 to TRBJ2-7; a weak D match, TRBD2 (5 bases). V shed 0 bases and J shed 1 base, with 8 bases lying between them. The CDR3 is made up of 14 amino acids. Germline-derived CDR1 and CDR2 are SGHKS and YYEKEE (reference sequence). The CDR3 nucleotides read TGTGCCAGCAGCTTGGATACGGGGTCCTACGAGCAGTACTTC. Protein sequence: CASSLDTGSYEQYF.

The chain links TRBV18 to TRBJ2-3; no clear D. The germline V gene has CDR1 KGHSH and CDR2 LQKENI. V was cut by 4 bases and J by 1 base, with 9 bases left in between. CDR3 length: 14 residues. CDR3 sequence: CASSLSLGTDTQYF. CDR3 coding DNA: TGTGCCAGCTCACTAAGCTTAGGCACAGATACGCAGTATTTT.

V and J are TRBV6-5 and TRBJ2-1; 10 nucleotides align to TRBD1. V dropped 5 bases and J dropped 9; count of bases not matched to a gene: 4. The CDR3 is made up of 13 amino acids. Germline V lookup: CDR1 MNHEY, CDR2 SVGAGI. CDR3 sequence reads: CASSTDRGSEQFF. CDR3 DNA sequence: TGTGCCAGCAGTACGGACAGGGGGTCTGAGCAGTTCTTC.

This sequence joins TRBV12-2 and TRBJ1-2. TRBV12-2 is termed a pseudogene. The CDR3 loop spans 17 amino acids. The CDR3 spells CASRLAHGIGANYGYTF. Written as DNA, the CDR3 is TGTGCAAGTCGCTTAGCTCACGGGATCGGAGCTAACTATGGCTACACCTTC.

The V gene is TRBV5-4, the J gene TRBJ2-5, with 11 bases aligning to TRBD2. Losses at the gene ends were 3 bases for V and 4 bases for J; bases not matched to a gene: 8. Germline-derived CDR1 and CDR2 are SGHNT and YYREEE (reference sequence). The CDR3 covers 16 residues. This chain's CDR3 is CASSWIAGGRLETQYF. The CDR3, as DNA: TGTGCCAGCAGCTGGATAGCGGGGGGGCGATTAGAGACCCAGTACTTC.

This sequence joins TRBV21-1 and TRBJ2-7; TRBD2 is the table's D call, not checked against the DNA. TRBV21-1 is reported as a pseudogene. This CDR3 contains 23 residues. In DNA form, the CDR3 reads TGTGCCAGCAGCAAAAATTTTCAGCCCTCATCAGGGCGTCTAGCGGGTTCATCTGACGAGCAGTACGTC. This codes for CASSKNFQPSSGRLAGSSDEQYV.

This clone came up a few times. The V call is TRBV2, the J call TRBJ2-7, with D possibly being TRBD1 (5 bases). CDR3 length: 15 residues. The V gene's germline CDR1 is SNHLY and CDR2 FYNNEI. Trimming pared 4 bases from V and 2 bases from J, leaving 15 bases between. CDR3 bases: TGTGCCAGCAGTGGAACAGGTCTTCGACCCTACGAGCAGTACTTC. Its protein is CASSGTGLRPYEQYF.

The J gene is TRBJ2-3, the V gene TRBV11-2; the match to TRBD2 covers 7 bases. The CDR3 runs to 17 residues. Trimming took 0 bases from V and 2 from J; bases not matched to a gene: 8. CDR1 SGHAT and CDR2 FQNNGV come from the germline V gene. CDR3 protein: CASSLDWEGGYTDTQYF. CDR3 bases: TGTGCCAGCAGCTTAGACTGGGAGGGAGGGTACACAGATACGCAGTATTTT.

In DNA form, the CDR3 reads TGCGCCAGCAGCTCTAGGGGGCAGGGCTACACCGGGGAGCTGTTTTTT. Translation gives CASSSRGQGYTGELFF. V gene TRBV5-1 combines with J gene TRBJ2-2, with 7 bases identical to TRBD1. The V and J ends lost 3 bases and 3 bases, in that order; junction bases with no gene match: 8. The germline V gene has CDR1 SGHRS and CDR2 YFSETQ. The CDR3 extends over 16 amino acids.

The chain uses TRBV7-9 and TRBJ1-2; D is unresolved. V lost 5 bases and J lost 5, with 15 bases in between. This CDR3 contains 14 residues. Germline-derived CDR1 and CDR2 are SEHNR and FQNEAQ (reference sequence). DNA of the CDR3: TGTGCCAGCAGCCGTGGAGGGCAGGATTATGGCTACACCTTC. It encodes CASSRGGQDYGYTF.

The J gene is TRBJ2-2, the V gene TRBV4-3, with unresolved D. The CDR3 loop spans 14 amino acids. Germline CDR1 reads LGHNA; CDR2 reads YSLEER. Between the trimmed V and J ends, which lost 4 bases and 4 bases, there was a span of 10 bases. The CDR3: CASSRARGTGELFF. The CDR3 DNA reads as TGCGCCAGCAGCCGAGCCAGAGGCACCGGGGAGCTGTTTTTT.

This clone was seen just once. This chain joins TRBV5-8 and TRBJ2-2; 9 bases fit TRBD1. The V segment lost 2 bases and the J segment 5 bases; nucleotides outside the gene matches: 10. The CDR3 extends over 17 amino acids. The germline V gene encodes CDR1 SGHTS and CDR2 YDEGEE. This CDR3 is CASSFEGQGRKTGELFF. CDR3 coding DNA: TGTGCCAGCAGCTTTGAGGGACAGGGTAGGAAAACCGGGGAGCTGTTTTTT.

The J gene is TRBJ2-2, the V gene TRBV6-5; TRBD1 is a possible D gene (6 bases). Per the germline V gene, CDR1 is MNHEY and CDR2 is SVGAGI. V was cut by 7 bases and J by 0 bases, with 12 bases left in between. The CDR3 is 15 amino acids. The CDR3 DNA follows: TGTGCCAGCACCGTGGGGACAACGAACACCGGGGAGCTGTTTTTT. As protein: CASTVGTTNTGELFF.

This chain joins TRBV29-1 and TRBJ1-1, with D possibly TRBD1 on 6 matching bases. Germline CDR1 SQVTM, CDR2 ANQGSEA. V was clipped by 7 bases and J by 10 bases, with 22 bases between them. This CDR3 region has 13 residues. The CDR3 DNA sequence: TGCAGCGCAATGTGGGGGCTCGGCGCAACAGCTTTCTTT. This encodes CSAMWGLGATAFF.

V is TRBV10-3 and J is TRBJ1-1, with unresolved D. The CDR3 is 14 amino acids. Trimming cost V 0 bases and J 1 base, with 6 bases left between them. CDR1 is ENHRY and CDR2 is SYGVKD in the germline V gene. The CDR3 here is CAISESTENTEAFF. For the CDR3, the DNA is TGTGCCATCAGTGAGTCAACAGAGAACACTGAAGCTTTCTTT.

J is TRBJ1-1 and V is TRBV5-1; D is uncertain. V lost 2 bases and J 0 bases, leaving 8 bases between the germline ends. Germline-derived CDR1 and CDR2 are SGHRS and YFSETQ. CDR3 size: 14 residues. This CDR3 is CASSFEGLNTEAFF. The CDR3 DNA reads TGCGCCAGCAGCTTCGAGGGATTGAACACTGAAGCTTTCTTT.

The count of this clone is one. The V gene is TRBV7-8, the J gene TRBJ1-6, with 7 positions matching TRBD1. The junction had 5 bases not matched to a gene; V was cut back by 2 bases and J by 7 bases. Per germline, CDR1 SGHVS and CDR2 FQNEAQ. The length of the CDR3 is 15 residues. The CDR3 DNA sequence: TGTGCCAGCAGCTTACTCGGCAGGGGGAATTCACCCCTCCACTTT. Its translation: CASSLLGRGNSPLHF.

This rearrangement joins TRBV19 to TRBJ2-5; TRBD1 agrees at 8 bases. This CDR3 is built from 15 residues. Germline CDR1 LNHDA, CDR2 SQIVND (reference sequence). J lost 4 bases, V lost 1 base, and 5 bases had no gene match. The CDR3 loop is CASSIALGQGETQYF. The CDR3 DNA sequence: TGTGCCAGTAGTATAGCTCTTGGACAGGGAGAGACCCAGTACTTC.

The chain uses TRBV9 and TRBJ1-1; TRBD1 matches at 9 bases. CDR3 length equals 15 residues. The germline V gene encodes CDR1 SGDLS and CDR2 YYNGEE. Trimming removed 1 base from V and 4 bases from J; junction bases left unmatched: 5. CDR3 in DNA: TGTGCCAGCAGCGTAACACAGGGGGCCGGCACTGAAGCTTTCTTT. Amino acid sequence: CASSVTQGAGTEAFF. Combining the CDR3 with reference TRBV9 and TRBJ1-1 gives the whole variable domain DSGVTQTPKHLITATGQRVTLRCSPRSGDLSVYWYQQSLDQGLQFLIQYYNGEERAKGNILERFSAQQFPDLHSELNLSSLELGDSALYFCASSVTQGAGTEAFFGQGTRLTVV.

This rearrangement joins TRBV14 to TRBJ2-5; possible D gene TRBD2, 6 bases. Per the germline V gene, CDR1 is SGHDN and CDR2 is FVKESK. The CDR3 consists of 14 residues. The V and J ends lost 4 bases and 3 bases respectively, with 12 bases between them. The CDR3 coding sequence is TGTGCCAGCAGCCCCGGGAGCCGAAAAGAGACCCAGTACTTC. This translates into CASSPGSRKETQYF.

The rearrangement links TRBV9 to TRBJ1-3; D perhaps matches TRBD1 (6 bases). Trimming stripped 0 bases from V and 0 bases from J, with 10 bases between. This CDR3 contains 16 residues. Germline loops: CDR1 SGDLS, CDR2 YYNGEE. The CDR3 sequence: CASSVGQAISGNTIYF. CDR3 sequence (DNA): TGTGCCAGCAGCGTAGGACAGGCCATCTCTGGAAACACCATATATTTT.